A single sample is the source of the 18 T cell receptor beta chains below, sequenced in a study of T-cell memory formation after mild COVID-19. MiXCR, run by TCRdb on the 5' RACE reads, gives a single entry per CDR3 protein. The table lists 100,000 to 150,000 distinct CDR3 sequences, 15% to 20% of them singletons, with 5.2% in the top ten. The sequenced sample consisted of PBMCs or a T cell subset sorted from them (not recorded which). Receptor source: a man aged 18-30 years who had mild COVID-19 (a few samples of this study predate the infection). Cell type and time point are not known.

V and J are TRBV7-3 and TRBJ2-1; a weak D match, TRBD2 (5 bases). V lost 6 bases and J 5 bases, leaving 14 bases between the germline ends. Per germline, CDR1 SGHTA and CDR2 FQGTGA. The CDR3 length is 14 residues. In DNA form, the CDR3 reads TGTGCCAGCAGTTCGGGGAGACTAAACAATGAGCAGTTCTTC. Its translation: CASSSGRLNNEQFF. Using reference TRBV7-3 and TRBJ2-1 for the parts outside the CDR3, the full variable domain is GAGVSQTPSNKVTEKGKYVELRCDPISGHTALYWYRQSLGQGPEFLIYFQGTGAADDSGLPNDRFFAVRPEGSVSTLKIQRTERGDSAVYLCASSSGRLNNEQFFGPGTRLTVL.

The chain links TRBV6-2 or TRBV6-3 to TRBJ2-4, with D hard to call. This CDR3 contains 16 residues. Per germline, CDR1 MNHEY and CDR2 SVGEGT. The V end was cut by 2 bases, the J end by 1 base, with 12 bases between. CDR3 sequence: CASSYPRLGAKNIQYF. The CDR3 DNA reads TGTGCCAGCAGTTACCCACGTTTAGGGGCCAAAAACATTCAGTACTTC.

This clonotype was counted only a few times. The chain is built from TRBV12-3 or TRBV12-4 and TRBJ1-5, with TRBD1 matching over 7 bases. After removal of 3 bases from V and 6 bases from J, the junction contained 2 bases not matched to a gene. The length of the CDR3 is 13 residues. CDR3 residues: CASSFQGGQPQHF. In DNA, the CDR3 is TGTGCCAGCAGTTTCCAGGGGGGTCAGCCCCAGCATTTT.

This clonotype was counted only a few times. The chain joins TRBV19 to TRBJ1-1; possibly TRBD1 for D (5 bases). This CDR3 comprises 14 residues. Trimming shortened V by 4 bases and J by 4 bases, and 13 bases separated the two germline ends. CDR1 LNHDA and CDR2 SQIVND come from the germline V gene (reference sequence). The CDR3 loop is CASSNVGRGTEAFF. CDR3 DNA sequence: TGTGCCAGTAGTAATGTCGGAAGGGGCACTGAAGCTTTCTTT.

V gene TRBV7-2 combines with J gene TRBJ1-5, with a possible D match to TRBD1 (5 bases). V lost 2 bases and J 6 bases, leaving 14 bases between the germline ends. CDR3 length: 15 residues. Germline V gene data show CDR1 as SGHTA and CDR2 as FQGNSA. The CDR3 loop is CASSLFGTEGQPQHF. The CDR3 DNA is TGTGCCAGCAGCTTATTTGGGACTGAGGGTCAGCCCCAGCATTTT.

CDR3 in DNA: TGTGCCATCAGTGATAGAAGTGTTAGTGAGCAGTTCTTC. It specifies CAISDRSVSEQFF. The chain links TRBV10-3 to TRBJ2-1; D not certain. The CDR3 is 13 residues long. With 3 bases removed from V and 9 bases from J, the gap between germline ends came to 12 bases. Per germline, CDR1 ENHRY and CDR2 SYGVKD.

This clonotype was counted between two and nine times. The chain combines TRBV12-5 with TRBJ1-1; TRBD1 matches at 8 bases. CDR1 is LGHNT, CDR2 FRNRAP, per germline. This CDR3 has 15 amino acids. V lost 5 bases and J lost 1; bases outside the gene matches: 6. The DNA for the CDR3 is TGTGCTAGTGGTCACCTCGGGACAGGGAACACTGAAGCTTTCTTT. Residues: CASGHLGTGNTEAFF.

V is TRBV5-1 and J is TRBJ2-1; no clear D gene. Germline lookup yields CDR1 SGHRS and CDR2 YFSETQ. The CDR3 has 14 residues. Between the trimmed V and J ends, which lost 3 bases and 5 bases, there was a span of 12 bases. The CDR3 DNA sequence: TGCGCCAGCAGCTCCCACACAGATAACAATGAGCAGTTCTTC. Translation gives CASSSHTDNNEQFF. Full variable domain (missing parts from reference TRBV5-1 and TRBJ2-1): KAGVTQTPRYLIKTRGQQVTLSCSPISGHRSVSWYQQTPGQGLQFLFEYFSETQRNKGNFPGRFSGRQFSNSRSEMNVSTLELGDSALYLCASSSHTDNNEQFFGPGTRLTVL.

This clonotype was observed a few times. For the CDR3, the DNA is TGTGCCAGCTCACCAGCAGGACAAGTATTTTCAAACACCATATATTTT. Translated: CASSPAGQVFSNTIYF. The genes are TRBV18 and TRBJ1-3, with D tentatively TRBD1 (5 bases). Germline V gene data show CDR1 as KGHSH and CDR2 as LQKENI. The V end was cut by 2 bases, the J end by 6 bases, with 17 bases between. The CDR3 runs 16 residues.

This clonotype has only a few counts. This chain links TRBV4-1 with TRBJ2-1; tentative D call: TRBD1 (6 bases). V lost 4 bases to trimming and J lost 9 bases, with 19 bases between them. Germline V gene data show CDR1 as MGHRA and CDR2 as YSYEKL. The CDR3 runs to 15 residues. CDR3 amino acids: CASSPRTSGAGEQFF. The CDR3 DNA is TGCGCCAGCAGCCCGCGGACCTCAGGGGCAGGTGAGCAGTTCTTC.

The table lists this clonotype with many counts. The J gene is TRBJ2-2, the V gene TRBV5-1; D is perhaps TRBD1 (5 bases). CDR3 length: 14 residues. Germline-derived CDR1 and CDR2 are SGHRS and YFSETQ. V was shortened by 2 bases and J by 7 bases, with 12 bases between the two germline ends. The CDR3 DNA reads as TGCGCCAGCAGCTTCTCGCAGGGCGGCGGGGAGCTGTTTTTT. Its translation: CASSFSQGGGELFF.

This clonotype has only a few counts. V gene TRBV7-2 combines with J gene TRBJ2-3, with D perhaps matching TRBD2 (6 bases). From germline, CDR1 is SGHTA and CDR2 FQGNSA. Trimming cost V 5 bases and J 0 bases, with 18 bases left between them. The length of the CDR3 is 17 residues. CDR3 DNA sequence: TGTGCCAGCAGCAGCATTAAGGGACTTCTTAGCACAGATACGCAGTATTTT. Translating gives CASSSIKGLLSTDTQYF.

The chain links TRBV5-1 to TRBJ2-3; TRBD1 might be the D (5 bases). The CDR3 sequence is 15 residues long. Trimming took off 1 base at V and 4 bases at J, with 13 bases between the two ends. Germline CDR1 and CDR2: SGHRS and YFSETQ. The CDR3 DNA follows: TGCGCCAGCAGCTTGAATCCCAGGGTCCCAGATACGCAGTATTTT. Its protein is CASSLNPRVPDTQYF.

A few counts support this clonotype. V and J are TRBV9 and TRBJ2-7; 9 bases line up with TRBD1. Trimming took 0 bases from V and 4 from J; bases not matched to a gene: 2. The CDR3 is 14 amino acids. CDR1 SGDLS and CDR2 YYNGEE come from the germline V gene. CDR3 residues: CASSVGDRVYEQYF. CDR3 nucleotide sequence: TGTGCCAGCAGCGTAGGGGACAGGGTTTACGAGCAGTACTTC.

The CDR3 nucleotides read TGTGCCAGCAGCTTCGGCAGGGGTATTAATCAGCCCCAGCATTTT. It yields the protein CASSFGRGINQPQHF. The chain is built from TRBV7-2 and TRBJ1-5; D perhaps matches TRBD1 (6 bases). Germline V gene data show CDR1 as SGHTA and CDR2 as FQGNSA. This CDR3 is 15 amino acids long. V lost 3 bases to trimming and J lost 4 bases, with 13 bases between them.

J is TRBJ1-2 and V is TRBV20-1, with TRBD1 matching over 11 bases. Looked up from germline, CDR1 is DFQATT and CDR2 is SNEGSKA (reference sequence). This CDR3 region has 12 residues. With V trimmed by 5 bases and J by 8 bases, 4 bases remained unmatched. The CDR3 nucleotides read TGCAGTGCTCCGGACAGGGGGCTAGGCTACACCTTC. Translating it yields CSAPDRGLGYTF.

The V gene is TRBV30, the J gene TRBJ1-5; no firm D call. Germline CDR1 GTSNPN, CDR2 SVGIG (reference sequence). V was pared by 2 bases and J by 0 bases, with 8 bases between. CDR3 size: 14 residues. CDR3 in DNA: TGTGCCTGGAGTTGGGGTCTTAGCAATCAGCCCCAGCATTTT. It codes for CAWSWGLSNQPQHF.

This clonotype has a handful of counts. V gene TRBV30 combines with J gene TRBJ1-5, with D hard to call. This CDR3 is built from 15 residues. Deletions cut 1 base from V and 2 bases from J, with 12 bases between. CDR1 is GTSNPN and CDR2 is SVGIG in the germline V gene (reference sequence). Here the CDR3 reads CAWSEGFSRNQPQHF. The DNA of the CDR3 is TGTGCCTGGAGTGAAGGGTTTAGCCGCAATCAGCCCCAGCATTTT.